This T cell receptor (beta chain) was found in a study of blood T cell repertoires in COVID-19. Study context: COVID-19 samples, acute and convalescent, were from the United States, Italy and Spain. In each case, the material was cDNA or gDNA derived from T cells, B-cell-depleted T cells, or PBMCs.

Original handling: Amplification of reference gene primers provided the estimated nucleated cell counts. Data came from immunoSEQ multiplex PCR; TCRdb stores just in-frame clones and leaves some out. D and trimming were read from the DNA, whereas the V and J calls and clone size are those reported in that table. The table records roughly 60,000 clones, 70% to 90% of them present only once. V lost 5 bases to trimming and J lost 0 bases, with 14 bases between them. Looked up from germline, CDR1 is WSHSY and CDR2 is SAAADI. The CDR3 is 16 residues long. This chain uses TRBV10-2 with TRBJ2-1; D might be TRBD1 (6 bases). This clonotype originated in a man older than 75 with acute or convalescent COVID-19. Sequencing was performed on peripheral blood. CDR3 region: CASSLSGQSSYNEQFF. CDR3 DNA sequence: TGCGCCAGCAGTCTCTCCGGACAGAGCTCCTACAATGAGCAGTTCTTC.